The 11 T cell receptor beta chains listed next were all sequenced from one sample in a study of chemoradiotherapy in HPV16-positive cancers. The assay was immunoSEQ multiplex PCR, and TCRdb's table has in-frame clones only and misses some. The table shows thousands of clones, with 70% to 90% occurring only once. The sequenced sample was tumor tissue, obtained from a patient who underwent chemoradiotherapy. Receptor source: a human donor with HPV-associated anogenital cancer.

The table lists this clone with a few counts. The rearrangement joins TRBV15 to TRBJ2-7; 12 bases are shared with TRBD2. The J segment lost 4 bases and the V segment lost 1 base, leaving 2 bases of the junction unmatched. Germline V gene lookup returns CDR1 LNHNV and CDR2 YYDKDF (reference sequence). This CDR3 comprises 15 residues. CDR3 nucleotides: TGTGCCACCAGCAGAGGGGGACTAGCGGGTTACGAGCAGTACTTC. It yields the protein CATSRGGLAGYEQYF.

The table lists this clone with a count of one. The chain has TRBV9 and TRBJ1-1; D call uncertain. In germline, CDR1 is SGDLS, CDR2 YYNGEE. V was pared by 1 base and J by 1 base, with 14 bases between. CDR3 size: 16 residues. In DNA form, the CDR3 reads TGTGCCAGCAGCGTAAAACCCACGGCAACGAACACTGAAGCTTTCTTT. It specifies CASSVKPTATNTEAFF.

The chain carries TRBV7-2 and TRBJ2-4; 9 positions match TRBD1. V was clipped by 0 bases and J by 7 bases; unmatched bases: 22. CDR3 length equals 21 residues. Germline V gene data show CDR1 as SGHTA and CDR2 as FQGNSA. CDR3: CASSLAGDPKTGGKLRNIQYF. The CDR3 region has the DNA TGTGCCAGCAGCTTAGCGGGGGACCCAAAGACAGGGGGTAAATTAAGGAACATTCAGTACTTC.

This chain links TRBV25-1 with TRBJ1-2; D gene ambiguous. Trimming removed 1 base at V and 7 bases at J, with 13 bases between. Germline loops: CDR1 MGHDK, CDR2 SYGVNS. This CDR3 contains 14 residues. This CDR3 reads CASSESKVMSGYTF. CDR3 in DNA: TGTGCCAGCAGTGAATCAAAGGTTATGAGTGGCTACACCTTC.

This chain links TRBV7-8 with TRBJ2-1, with 9 bases matching TRBD1. The CDR3 extends over 17 amino acids. The V segment lost 7 bases and the J segment 0 bases; nucleotides outside the gene matches: 10. From germline, CDR1 is SGHVS and CDR2 FQNEAQ. CDR3 sequence reads: CASTTGGGQSSYNEQFF. Written as DNA, the CDR3 is TGTGCCAGCACCACAGGGGGCGGTCAAAGCTCCTACAATGAGCAGTTCTTC.

On this clone: The sample carries other DNA sequences with the same CDR3. The chain has TRBV5-4 and TRBJ2-3; 14 bases are shared with TRBD2. The V gene's germline CDR1 is SGHNT and CDR2 YYREEE (reference sequence). The CDR3 loop spans 17 amino acids. V shed 1 base, J shed 2 bases, and the junction held 3 bases outside the gene matches. CDR3 coding DNA: TGTGCCAGCAGCTTGAGACTAGCGGGAGGGCCCACAGATACGCAGTATTTT. Protein: CASSLRLAGGPTDTQYF.

The V and J genes are TRBV5-1 and TRBJ2-5, with 9 bases lining up with TRBD2. The CDR3 loop spans 15 amino acids. Germline CDR1 SGHRS, CDR2 YFSETQ. The junction had 11 bases not matched to a gene; V was cut back by 0 bases and J by 11 bases. CDR3 coding DNA: TGCGCCAGCAGCTTGGTTTTAGCGGGAGCCCCTGAGCAGTACTTC. Translated, it gives CASSLVLAGAPEQYF.

The rearrangement uses TRBV1 and TRBJ2-7; no check of the table's D call, TRBD1, against the DNA was made. TRBV1 is recorded as a pseudogene. This CDR3 region has 14 residues. The CDR3 sequence is CTSSQTGVSYEQYF. The CDR3 coding sequence is TGCACCAGCAGCCAGACAGGGGTTTCCTACGAGCAGTACTTC.

V and J are TRBV18 and TRBJ2-2, with 7 bases that match TRBD1. V lost 3 bases to trimming and J lost 7 bases; unmatched junction nucleotides: 8. Germline V gene sequence: CDR1 KGHSH, CDR2 LQKENI. This CDR3 is 15 amino acids long. The CDR3 protein is CASSPEGGIGGELFF. In DNA, the CDR3 is TGTGCCAGCTCACCGGAAGGGGGCATAGGCGGGGAGCTGTTTTTT.

V usage is TRBV7-9 and J usage is TRBJ2-7; D unclear. Trimming took 1 base from V and 0 from J, leaving 4 bases between them. Germline assignment: CDR1 SEHNR and CDR2 FQNEAQ (reference sequence). The CDR3 consists of 13 residues. CDR3 loop: CASSLDPSYEQYF. CDR3 DNA sequence: TGTGCCAGCAGCTTAGACCCCTCCTACGAGCAGTACTTC.

The CDR3: CASSPGTGETDTQYF. As DNA, the CDR3 is TGCGCCAGCAGCCCCGGGACAGGGGAAACAGATACGCAGTATTTT. The chain combines TRBV5-1 with TRBJ2-3; TRBD1 aligns across 10 bases. J gave up 3 bases and V 4 bases, and 5 bases lay outside the gene matches. The CDR3 contains 15 residues. The germline CDR1 and CDR2 sequences are SGHRS and YFSETQ.